The 3 T cell receptor beta chains below all came from one sample that was sequenced in a study of T cell responses to AZD1222 COVID-19 vaccine. Repertoires were generated with immunoSEQ multiplex PCR, while TCRdb's copy carries only in-frame clones and drops some. The sample includes about 110,000 clones, 88% of them seen just once. This specimen consisted of peripheral blood, obtained on day 0 of AZD1222 vaccination. Every receptor here comes from an adult in good health.

The chain joins TRBV10-2 to TRBJ2-3; TRBD1 matches 10 bases. Germline V gene data show CDR1 as WSHSY and CDR2 as SAAADI. The CDR3 has 15 residues. J was trimmed by 4 bases and V by 5 bases; bases with no gene match: 6. Here the CDR3 DNA reads TGCGCCAGCAGTTTGACAGGGGGCATGGCAGATACGCAGTATTTT. Translating gives CASSLTGGMADTQYF.

The chain carries TRBV27 and TRBJ1-1, with D possibly being TRBD1 (5 bases). V was cut by 4 bases and J by 7 bases, with 16 bases left in between. The length of the CDR3 is 14 residues. In germline, CDR1 is MNHEY, CDR2 SMNVEV (reference sequence). The DNA of the CDR3 is TGTGCCAGCAGTTCCGGACAATCTCTGGGTGAAGCTTTCTTT. Translating it yields CASSSGQSLGEAFF.

V usage is TRBV4-3 and J usage is TRBJ2-2; a possible D gene is TRBD2 (6 bases). The V gene lost 1 base and the J gene lost 5 bases, with 8 bases spanning the gap. Germline lookup yields CDR1 LGHNA and CDR2 YSLEER. The CDR3 is 14 residues long. This CDR3 is CASSQVGGTGELFF. The CDR3 DNA sequence: TGCGCCAGCAGCCAAGTTGGGGGGACCGGGGAGCTGTTTTTT.